The 24 T cell receptor beta chains below all came from one sample that was sequenced in a study of molecular identifiers for immune sequencing clone quantification. MiXCR, run by TCRdb on the PCR reads, gives a single entry per CDR3 protein. The sample yields approximately 320,000 distinct CDR3 sequences, about 22% seen once. Sequencing was carried out using naive CD8+ T cells from blood, with Jurkat cell RNA spiked in. Regarding subset: FACS-sorted CD8+CD4-CCR7+CD45RA+ naive T cells. The receptors were gathered from a human donor in good health. Some libraries in this study had Jurkat cell RNA spiked in.

This clonotype was seen only a few times. This may be a read error, as it is one base from a much larger clone. The V and J genes are TRBV14 and TRBJ1-1; possible D gene TRBD1, 6 bases. The CDR3 has 14 residues. Looked up from germline, CDR1 is SGHDN and CDR2 is FVKESK. The CDR3 region is CASSHGGRGTEASF. CDR3 sequence (DNA): TGTGCCAGCAGCCACGGGGGGCGCGGCACTGAAGCTTCCTTT.

This clonotype showed up just a few times. The rearrangement joins TRBV28 to TRBJ2-3; D gene uncertain. V lost 10 bases to trimming and J lost 2 bases, with 22 bases between them. The length of the CDR3 is 16 residues. In germline, CDR1 is MDHEN, CDR2 SYDVKM. This CDR3 reads CATTQLKEIHTDTQYF. CDR3 bases: TGTGCCACCACCCAATTAAAGGAGATACACACAGATACGCAGTATTTT.

With respect to this clonotype: A junction end diverges from the germline sequence, so it may reflect a read error. The CDR3, as DNA: TGTGCCAGCAGCTTGACAGGGTTCGGGACAGATACGCACTATTTT. Its protein is CASSLTGFGTDTHYF. This sequence joins TRBV7-8 and TRBJ2-3; 7 nucleotides align to TRBD1. Looked up from germline, CDR1 is SGHVS and CDR2 is FQNEAQ. This CDR3 comprises 15 residues.

The V call is TRBV4-3, the J call TRBJ2-3; D gene unclear. The CDR3 has 15 amino acids. Germline CDR1 and CDR2: LGHNA and YSLEER. The germline V and J ends were trimmed by 4 bases and 5 bases, with 16 bases remaining between them. CDR3 DNA sequence: TGCGCCAGCAGCCCCGGTGTAGGCTGGGTAGATACGCAGTATTTT. Translation gives CASSPGVGWVDTQYF.

This clonotype occurred a few times. The V and J genes are TRBV4-2 and TRBJ2-2, with TRBD2 identical over 9 bases. The V gene's germline CDR1 is LGHNA and CDR2 YNFKEQ. This CDR3 has 17 amino acids. V shed 0 bases and J 2 bases; nucleotides not matched to a gene: 4. The CDR3: CASSQEASGINTGELFF. The DNA for the CDR3 is TGTGCCAGCAGCCAAGAAGCTAGCGGGATCAACACCGGGGAGCTGTTTTTT.

The J gene is TRBJ1-5, the V gene TRBV28, with D uncertain. V was cut by 3 bases and J by 0 bases, with 6 bases left in between. This CDR3 region has 14 residues. The germline V gene has CDR1 MDHEN and CDR2 SYDVKM. The CDR3 protein is CASSFLNSNQPQHF. The DNA for the CDR3 is TGTGCCAGCAGTTTCTTAAATAGCAATCAGCCCCAGCATTTT.

This chain uses TRBV7-9 with TRBJ2-5; 8 nucleotides agree with TRBD1. The germline V gene has CDR1 SEHNR and CDR2 FQNEAQ (reference sequence). The CDR3 runs to 17 residues. The V segment lost 5 bases and the J segment 4 bases; nucleotides outside the gene matches: 15. The CDR3 sequence: CASSRPDTGTGTETQYF. The CDR3 bases are TGTGCCAGCAGCCGCCCCGACACCGGGACAGGTACAGAGACCCAGTACTTC. The full variable domain, completed using reference TRBV7-9 and TRBJ2-5, is DTGVSQNPRHKITKRGQNVTFRCDPISEHNRLYWYRQTLGQGPEFLTYFQNEAQLEKSRLLSDRFSAERPKGSFSTLEIQRTEQGDSAMYLCASSRPDTGTGTETQYFGPGTRLLVL.

This clonotype turned up a few times. The CDR3 DNA reads as TGTGCCAGCAGCCAGACAGGGGTAGAGACCCAGTACTTC. Protein: CASSQTGVETQYF. The chain employs TRBV7-9 and TRBJ2-5; 8 positions agree with TRBD1. This CDR3 has 13 residues. CDR1 is SEHNR and CDR2 is FQNEAQ in the germline V gene (reference sequence). Trimming removed 5 bases from V and 4 bases from J; junction bases left unmatched: 3. The whole variable domain, remainder taken from reference TRBV7-9 and TRBJ2-5, is DTGVSQNPRHKITKRGQNVTFRCDPISEHNRLYWYRQTLGQGPEFLTYFQNEAQLEKSRLLSDRFSAERPKGSFSTLEIQRTEQGDSAMYLCASSQTGVETQYFGPGTRLLVL.

The rearrangement links TRBV24-1 to TRBJ2-1; perhaps TRBD1 as D (6 bases). Germline-derived CDR1 and CDR2 are KGHDR and SFDVKD. CDR3 length: 15 residues. Trimming removed 3 bases from V and 5 bases from J, with 13 bases in between. CDR3 in DNA: TGTGCCACCAGTGATATACAGGGCCCGGACAATGAGCAGTTCTTC. Residues: CATSDIQGPDNEQFF.

This clonotype was seen a few times. This rearrangement joins TRBV7-2 to TRBJ2-7; 7 positions match TRBD2. The CDR3 totals 15 residues. The germline V gene encodes CDR1 SGHTA and CDR2 FQGNSA. Trimming cost V 5 bases and J 2 bases; bases outside gene matches: 9. The CDR3 region has the DNA TGTGCCAGCAGCCCCCGGGCTAGCGGTACCTACGAGCAGTACTTC. This sequence encodes CASSPRASGTYEQYF.

The CDR3 DNA reads as TGTGCCAGCAGTTTAGCGAGGGTTGTAGCCCTCCACTTT. Translating gives CASSLARVVALHF. The chain employs TRBV12-3 or TRBV12-4 and TRBJ1-6; D is unclear. The CDR3 extends over 13 amino acids. V gave up 0 bases and J gave up 14 bases, with 11 bases separating them.

At least ten counts were recorded for this clonotype. The chain combines TRBV4-1 with TRBJ2-7, with no clear D. V lost 4 bases and J lost 1, with 11 bases in between. The CDR3 contains 14 residues. Looked up from germline, CDR1 is MGHRA and CDR2 is YSYEKL. This CDR3 reads CASSLRQTSYEQYF. The CDR3 bases are TGCGCCAGCAGCCTGCGGCAGACTTCCTACGAGCAGTACTTC.

Regarding this clonotype: A much bigger clone sits one base away, suggesting this may be a read error. The J gene is TRBJ2-1, the V gene TRBV29-1, with D tentatively TRBD1 (6 bases). This CDR3 is built from 13 residues. Per the germline V gene, CDR1 is SQVTM and CDR2 is ANQGSEA. The CDR3 is CSSDRGSYYEQFF. For the CDR3, the DNA is TGCAGCTCGGATAGGGGGTCCTACTATGAGCAGTTCTTC.

The CDR3 DNA reads as TGTGCCAGCAGGCGTAATATGCGGGAGGGCCACGAGCAGTACTTC. Translation gives CASRRNMREGHEQYF. V is TRBV27 and J is TRBJ2-7; 9 nucleotides agree with TRBD2. V trimming: 6 bases; J trimming: 5 bases; junction bases outside the gene matches: 11. CDR1 and CDR2 from the germline V gene are MNHEY and SMNVEV (reference sequence). The CDR3 covers 15 residues.

V usage is TRBV2 and J usage is TRBJ2-2, with D uncertain. CDR1 is SNHLY and CDR2 is FYNNEI in the germline V gene. Trimming cost V 4 bases and J 3 bases, with 9 bases left between them. This CDR3 contains 14 residues. This chain's CDR3 is CASSGNSYTGELFF. The CDR3 DNA sequence: TGTGCCAGCAGTGGCAACAGCTACACCGGGGAGCTGTTTTTT. Variable domain in full (rest from reference TRBV2 and TRBJ2-2): EPEVTQTPSHQVTQMGQEVILRCVPISNHLYFYWYRQILGQKVEFLVSFYNNEISEKSEIFDDQFSVERPDGSNFTLKIRSTKLEDSAMYFCASSGNSYTGELFFGEGSRLTVL.

The chain joins TRBV20-1 to TRBJ2-2; D is ambiguous. The CDR3 is 15 residues long. CDR1 and CDR2 (germline): DFQATT, SNEGSKA (reference sequence). With 3 bases removed from V and 0 bases from J, the gap between germline ends came to 11 bases. Written as DNA, the CDR3 is TGCAGTGCTAGCGCCCGGCCTGCGAACACCGGGGAGCTGTTTTTT. Translating it yields CSASARPANTGELFF.

This clonotype has just a few counts. The rearrangement links TRBV12-3 or TRBV12-4 to TRBJ2-5; TRBD1 is a possible D gene (7 bases). Trimming removed 6 bases from V and 5 bases from J, with 19 bases in between. This CDR3 region has 15 residues. The CDR3 nucleotides read TGTGCCAGCAGCCCAAGGGGGCGGGGTTCCGAGACCCAGTACTTC. This gives the protein CASSPRGRGSETQYF.

This clonotype came up a few times. The rearrangement joins TRBV27 to TRBJ2-7; 11 bases are a match to TRBD2. The V segment lost 6 bases and the J segment 3 bases; nucleotides outside the gene matches: 4. The CDR3 totals 14 residues. Germline values: CDR1 MNHEY, CDR2 SMNVEV (reference sequence). CDR3 nucleotide sequence: TGTGCCAGCAGGCCGGGACTAGCGGTCTACGAGCAGTACTTC. As protein: CASRPGLAVYEQYF.

This clonotype has ten or more counts. The J gene is TRBJ2-1, the V gene TRBV6-4, with 7 bases that match TRBD1. The CDR3 totals 15 residues. Germline lookup yields CDR1 MRHNA and CDR2 SNTAGT. The V gene end was trimmed by 5 bases and the J gene end by 7 bases; junction bases not matched to a gene: 11. This CDR3 is CASSRDRSTGNEQFF. The CDR3 DNA reads TGTGCCAGCAGTAGGGACAGATCCACGGGGAATGAGCAGTTCTTC.

A word on this clonotype: One junction end disagrees with the germline gene, perhaps due to a read error. V usage is TRBV28 and J usage is TRBJ1-6; D remains ambiguous. Germline loops: CDR1 MDHEN, CDR2 SYDVKM. The CDR3 is made up of 15 amino acids. CDR3 protein: CARSPTGRRASPLHF. CDR3 in DNA: TGTGCCCGCAGTCCAACCGGCCGGAGAGCATCACCCCTCCACTTT.

With respect to this clonotype: A clone one base away is much larger, so this may be a read error. The rearrangement links TRBV19 to TRBJ1-1; 7 bases are shared with TRBD1. CDR3 size: 13 residues. CDR1 is LNHDA, CDR2 SQIVND, per germline (reference sequence). V shed 5 bases and J 11 bases; nucleotides not matched to a gene: 11. DNA of the CDR3: TGTGCCAGTAGTCTCTCTGGACAGGTCCGGGCTTTCTTT. Its protein is CASSLSGQVRAFF.

V gene TRBV10-2 combines with J gene TRBJ2-3, with unresolved D. In germline, CDR1 is WSHSY, CDR2 SAAADI. The CDR3 runs to 17 residues. Trimming took off 1 base at V and 0 bases at J, with 14 bases between the two ends. As DNA, the CDR3 is TGCGCCAGCAGTGAGTTCGGGTGGCAGATTAGCACAGATACGCAGTATTTT. Translated: CASSEFGWQISTDTQYF.

This clonotype has at least ten counts. The chain carries TRBV7-2 and TRBJ1-3; D remains ambiguous. Germline V gives CDR1 SGHTA, CDR2 FQGNSA. Trimming pared 3 bases from V and 6 bases from J, leaving 9 bases between. The CDR3 runs 13 residues. CDR3: CASSFGGQNTIYF. CDR3 in DNA: TGTGCCAGCAGCTTTGGTGGTCAAAACACCATATATTTT.

In its sample, this clonotype was seen a few times. This chain's CDR3 is CSASHGSYEQYF. In DNA form, the CDR3 reads TGCAGTGCTAGTCATGGGTCCTACGAGCAGTACTTC. The V call is TRBV20-1, the J call TRBJ2-7; D is uncertain. Germline loops: CDR1 DFQATT, CDR2 SNEGSKA (reference sequence). V lost 3 bases and J lost 1, with 7 bases in between. The CDR3 is made up of 12 amino acids.